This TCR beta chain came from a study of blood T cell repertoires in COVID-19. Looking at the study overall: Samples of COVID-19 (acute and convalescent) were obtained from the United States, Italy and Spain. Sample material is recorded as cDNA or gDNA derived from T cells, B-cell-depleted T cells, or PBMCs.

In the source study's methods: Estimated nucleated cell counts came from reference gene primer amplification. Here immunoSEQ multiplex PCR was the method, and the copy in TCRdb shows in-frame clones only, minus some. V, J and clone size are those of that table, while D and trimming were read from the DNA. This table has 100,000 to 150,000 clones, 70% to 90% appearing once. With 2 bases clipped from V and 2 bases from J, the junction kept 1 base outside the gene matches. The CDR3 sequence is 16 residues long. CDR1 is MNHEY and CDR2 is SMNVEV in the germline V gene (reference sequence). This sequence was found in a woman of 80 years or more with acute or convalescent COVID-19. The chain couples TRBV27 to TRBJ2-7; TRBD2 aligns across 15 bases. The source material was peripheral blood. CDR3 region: CASSLRTSGRAYEQYF. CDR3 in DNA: TGTGCCAGCAGTTTAAGGACTAGCGGGAGGGCCTACGAGCAGTACTTC.